This TCR beta chain stems from a study of radiation and T cells in renal cell carcinoma. Findings of the study overall: From baseline, blood top tumor clonotypes peaked at 2 weeks post-radiation.

The repertoire was sequenced with immunoSEQ multiplex PCR; TCRdb's copy has only in-frame clones and lacks some. The sample shows tens of thousands of clones, roughly 78% of them seen only once. The sample's time point: blood 2 weeks post-SBRT. Treatment: 15 Gy SBRT to primary tumor, nephrectomy 4 weeks later. The CDR3 sequence is 14 residues long. The germline gives CDR1 LNHDA, CDR2 SQIVND (reference sequence). After removal of 2 bases from V and 4 bases from J, the junction contained 4 bases not matched to a gene. This clone was seen a handful of times. Its antigen is as yet unknown. The starting material was blood, obtained from a patient whose treatment included radiotherapy and nephrectomy. The chain is built from TRBV19 and TRBJ2-7, with 8 bases matching TRBD1. The sequence was collected from a woman in her 70s with renal cell carcinoma. Written as DNA, the CDR3 is TGTGCCAGTAGTATACGCACAGGGGGATACGAGCAGTACTTC. The encoded protein is CASSIRTGGYEQYF. Drawing the rest from reference TRBV19 and TRBJ2-7, the complete variable domain is DGGITQSPKYLFRKEGQNVTLSCEQNLNHDAMYWYRQDPGQGLRLIYYSQIVNDFQKGDIAEGYSVSREKKESFPLTVTSAQKNPTAFYLCASSIRTGGYEQYFGPGTRLTVT.